This T cell receptor (beta chain) was captured in a study of blood T cell repertoires in COVID-19. Study at large: The cDNA or gDNA used as material had been derived from T cells, B-cell-depleted T cells, or PBMCs.

TCRdb keeps only in-frame clones here, not all; method: immunoSEQ multiplex PCR. Of over 400,000 clones in the sample, more than 80% are singletons; the top ten hold approximately 1.4%. The CDR3 contains 18 residues. After removal of 0 bases from V and 7 bases from J, the junction contained 8 bases not matched to a gene. CDR1 is SGHAT and CDR2 is FQNNGV in the germline V gene. Sequencing used peripheral blood. The sequence was obtained from a young woman with active or convalescent COVID-19. The chain links TRBV11-2 to TRBJ2-1; 14 nucleotides agree with TRBD2. In nucleotides, the CDR3 is TGTGCCAGCAGCTTAGAACAGCCGACTAGCGGGAGGGGTAATGAGCAGTTCTTC. Amino acids: CASSLEQPTSGRGNEQFF.